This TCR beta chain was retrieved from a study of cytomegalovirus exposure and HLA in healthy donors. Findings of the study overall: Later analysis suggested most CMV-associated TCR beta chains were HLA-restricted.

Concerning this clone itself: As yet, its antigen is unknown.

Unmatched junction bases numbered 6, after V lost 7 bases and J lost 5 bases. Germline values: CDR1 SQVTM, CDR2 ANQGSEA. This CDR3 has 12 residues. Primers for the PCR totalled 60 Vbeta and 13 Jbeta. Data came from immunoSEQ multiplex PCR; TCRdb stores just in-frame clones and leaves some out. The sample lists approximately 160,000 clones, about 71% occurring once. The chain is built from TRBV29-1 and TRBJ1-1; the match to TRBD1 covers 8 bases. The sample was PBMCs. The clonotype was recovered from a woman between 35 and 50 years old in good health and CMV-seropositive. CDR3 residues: CSATQGGTEAFF. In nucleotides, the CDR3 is TGCAGCGCTACACAGGGGGGGACTGAAGCTTTCTTT.